This note documents a single TCR beta chain sequence. Its antigen is unknown. The sample is drawn from a study of cytomegalovirus exposure and HLA in healthy donors. The CDR3 spans 13 residues. Trimming shortened V by 3 bases and J by 6 bases, and 12 bases separated the two germline ends. The germline gives CDR1 MDHEN, CDR2 SYDVKM. Both 60 Vbeta primers and 13 Jbeta primers went into the PCR. TCRdb keeps only in-frame clones here, not all; method: immunoSEQ multiplex PCR. Altogether over 150,000 clones are present, roughly 79% being singletons, with the ten largest covering 1.5% to 2%. Overall study results and limits: Certain sequence variants were highly shared and formed a cluster, and this cluster was likely a sequencing artifact.

What was sequenced was PBMCs. This chain joins TRBV28 and TRBJ2-7; D is ambiguous. The sequence came from a young woman in good health and CMV-seronegative. CDR3 loop: CASSFGRPGEQYF. The DNA of the CDR3 is TGTGCCAGCAGTTTTGGTCGTCCGGGCGAGCAGTACTTC.